Listed below are T cell receptor beta chains from one sample, sequenced in a study of CD8+ T cells in alopecia areata. Sequenced by immunoSEQ multiplex PCR; TCRdb stores in-frame clones only, minus some. The sample lists 130,000 to 150,000 clones; about 51% were seen once. Sequencing was performed on CD4+ T cells sorted from blood, taken at week 0. These TCRs come from a human donor with alopecia areata. CDR3s include the opening cysteine and the closing phenylalanine or tryptophan. A D gene is named only where the DNA matches it firmly. Expanded clones are given a class, and other clones once, few, many or no size at all.

size: -; V: TRBV29-1; J: TRBJ1-1; D: -; DNA: TGCAGCGTTCTGGAGGTGGCTGAAGCTTTCTTT; CDR3: CSVLEVAEAFF
size: once; V: TRBV6-6; J: TRBJ2-5; D: TRBD1; DNA: TGTGCCAGTACAGGGGCCCAAGAGACCCAGTACTTC; CDR3: CASTGAQETQYF
size: few; V: TRBV29-1; J: TRBJ2-5; D: -; DNA: TGCAGCGTTGATTCTGCGGGACAAGAGACCCAGTACTTC; CDR3: CSVDSAGQETQYF
size: few; V: TRBV30; J: TRBJ2-4; D: -; DNA: TGTGCCTGGAGTGCGCTTGTAAGCAAAAACATTCAGTACTTC; CDR3: CAWSALVSKNIQYF
size: -; V: TRBV14; J: TRBJ2-7; D: TRBD1; DNA: TGTGCCAGCAGCCAGACAGGGATGGGGGAGCAGTACTTC; CDR3: CASSQTGMGEQYF
size: few; V: TRBV18; J: TRBJ1-4; D: -; DNA: TGTGCCAGCTCACCACAGGGGGGAGAAAAACTGTTTTTT; CDR3: CASSPQGGEKLFF
size: -; V: TRBV10-3; J: TRBJ2-5; D: -; DNA: TGTGCCATCAGTGTGCGTCCGTTTGGGGAGACCCAGTACTTC; CDR3: CAISVRPFGETQYF
size: -; V: TRBV29-1; J: TRBJ2-1; D: TRBD2; DNA: TGCAGCGTTGCCGGCGGGAGGGCCGTTACCAATGAGCAGTTCTTC; CDR3: CSVAGGRAVTNEQFF
size: -; V: TRBV7-6; J: TRBJ2-3; D: -; DNA: TGTGCCAGCAGCACCAAACTAGAGGCAGATACGCAGTATTTT; CDR3: CASSTKLEADTQYF
size: -; V: TRBV7-9; J: TRBJ2-7; D: TRBD1; DNA: TGTGCCAGCAGCCGGGGACAGGGAATTGCCGAGCAGTACTTC; CDR3: CASSRGQGIAEQYF
size: -; V: TRBV10-3; J: TRBJ2-5; D: -; DNA: TGTGCCATCACGGAAGGGGGAGGGCAAGAGACCCAGTACTTC; CDR3: CAITEGGGQETQYF
size: -; V: TRBV27; J: TRBJ2-6; D: -; DNA: TGTGCCAGCAGTTTTATTGGTTCTGGGGCCAACGTCCTGACTTTC; CDR3: CASSFIGSGANVLTF
size: -; V: TRBV6-5; J: TRBJ1-1; D: -; DNA: TGTGCCAGCAGTTACTCACCGGGGAACACTGAAGCTTTCTTT; CDR3: CASSYSPGNTEAFF
size: -; V: TRBV6-5; J: TRBJ2-7; D: TRBD2; DNA: TGTGCCAGCAGTTACGCGGGGGACTGGTACTTC; CDR3: CASSYAGDWYF
size: once; V: TRBV7-8; J: TRBJ1-2; D: -; DNA: TGTGCCAGCAGCTCAGGAGGGGTCGGCTATGGCTACACCTTC; CDR3: CASSSGGVGYGYTF
size: few; V: TRBV25-1; J: TRBJ2-5; D: -; DNA: TGTGCCAGCAGTGAAGAACAGGGTCGTCAACAGACCCAGTACTTC; CDR3: CASSEEQGRQQTQYF